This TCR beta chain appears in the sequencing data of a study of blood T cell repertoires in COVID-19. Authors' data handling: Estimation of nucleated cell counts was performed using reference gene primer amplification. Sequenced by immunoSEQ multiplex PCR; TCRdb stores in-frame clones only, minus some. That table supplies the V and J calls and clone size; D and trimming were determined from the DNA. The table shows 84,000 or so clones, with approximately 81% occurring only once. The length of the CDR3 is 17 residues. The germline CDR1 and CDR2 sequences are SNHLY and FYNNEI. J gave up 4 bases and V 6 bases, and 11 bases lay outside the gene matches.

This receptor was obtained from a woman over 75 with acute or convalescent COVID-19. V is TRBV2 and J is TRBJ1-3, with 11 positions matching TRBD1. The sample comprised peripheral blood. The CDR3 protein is CASSRRPGQGAGNTIYF. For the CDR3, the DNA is TGTGCCAGCAGCCGGCGGCCTGGACAGGGGGCCGGAAACACCATATATTTT.